A selection of T cell receptor beta chains follows, all from one sample in a study of cytomegalovirus exposure and HLA in healthy donors. The data were produced by immunoSEQ multiplex PCR, yet TCRdb's version contains in-frame clones alone and is incomplete. The sample lists around 190,000 clones; 70% to 85% were seen once. Material: PBMCs. These receptor sequences come from a woman aged 40 to 50 in good health and CMV-seronegative. Each CDR3 is given with its conserved first and last residue. D genes are given only for firm matches. Clone sizes are given selectively: once, few, many, or a class where the clone is expanded.

j_call clone_size v_call d_call cdr3_aa cdr3_nt
TRBJ2-1 . TRBV25-1 TRBD1 CASSELPGGNEQFF TGTGCCAGCAGTGAATTACCAGGGGGCAATGAGCAGTTCTTC
TRBJ2-3 . TRBV7-9 TRBD2 CASRGPAGVADTQYF TGTGCCAGCAGAGGCCCAGCGGGAGTGGCAGATACGCAGTATTTT
TRBJ1-5 . TRBV12-5 TRBD1 CASGRTGAIGNQPQHF TGTGCTAGTGGCCGAACAGGGGCAATAGGGAATCAGCCCCAGCATTTT
TRBJ1-2 . TRBV13 . CASSLLGIPTF TGTGCCAGCAGCTTACTCGGGATCCCCACCTTC
TRBJ2-3 once TRBV11-2 . CASSYQGTTDTQYF TGTGCCAGCAGCTACCAGGGGACCACAGATACGCAGTATTTT
TRBJ2-3 . TRBV7-2 TRBD2 CASSDGSGRYTDTQYF TGTGCCAGCAGCGACGGTAGCGGGAGATACACAGATACGCAGTATTTT
TRBJ2-1 . TRBV5-1 TRBD2 CASRGGGAYNEQFF TGCGCCAGCAGGGGCGGGGGGGCCTACAATGAGCAGTTCTTC
TRBJ1-2 . TRBV5-8 . CASRKVTVLGYGYTF TGTGCCAGCAGAAAGGTGACAGTTTTGGGCTATGGCTACACCTTC
TRBJ2-6 . TRBV2 TRBD1 CASSEGGQGVGANVLTF TGTGCCAGCAGTGAAGGGGGACAGGGGGTAGGGGCCAACGTCCTGACTTTC
TRBJ2-5 . TRBV5-1 TRBD2 CASSFISGARQETQYF TGCGCCAGCAGCTTTATTAGCGGGGCCCGCCAAGAGACCCAGTACTTC
TRBJ1-1 few TRBV29-1 TRBD1 CSVSKDRDTEAFF TGCAGCGTTTCAAAGGACAGGGATACCGAAGCTTTCTTT
TRBJ2-7 few TRBV4-1 TRBD2 CASSQSGTSGASYEQYF TGCGCCAGCAGCCAATCCGGGACTAGCGGGGCTTCCTACGAGCAGTACTTC
TRBJ1-2 . TRBV5-1 TRBD1 CASSQLTTGDSKGYTF TGCGCCAGCAGCCAGCTGACGACCGGGGACAGTAAAGGCTACACCTTC
TRBJ2-7 . TRBV11-3 TRBD1 CASSLQQGTHEQYF TGTGCCAGCAGCTTACAACAGGGGACCCACGAGCAGTACTTC
TRBJ1-2 . TRBV29-1 TRBD1 CSVTGGWSGYTF TGCAGCGTTACAGGGGGGTGGAGTGGCTACACCTTC
TRBJ2-5 . TRBV2 . CASANQHPQETQYF TGTGCCAGCGCAAACCAACACCCCCAAGAGACCCAGTACTTC
TRBJ2-2 . TRBV6-1 . CASSPGTLNTGELFF TGTGCCAGCAGCCCCGGGACATTGAACACCGGGGAGCTGTTTTTT
TRBJ2-7 . TRBV7-2 . CASSLAGESYEQYF TGTGCCAGCAGCTTGGCCGGAGAATCCTACGAGCAGTACTTC
TRBJ1-2 . TRBV29-1 . CSVEARDGVSGYTF TGCAGCGTTGAAGCGCGGGACGGCGTTAGTGGCTACACCTTC
TRBJ2-7 . TRBV6-5 TRBD1 CASSLQGTPYEQYF TGTGCCAGCAGTTTACAGGGGACCCCCTACGAGCAGTACTTC
TRBJ1-6 . TRBV28 . CASSPTYSSYNSPLHF TGTGCCAGCAGTCCTACATACAGCTCCTATAATTCACCCCTCCACTTT
TRBJ2-5 . TRBV5-1 . CASSLDYRETQYF TGCGCCAGCAGCCTTGACTACCGGGAGACCCAGTACTTC
TRBJ2-6 . TRBV27 . CASSPFSGANVLTF TGTGCCAGCAGTCCTTTCTCTGGGGCCAACGTCCTGACTTTC
TRBJ1-4 . TRBV9 TRBD1 CASSGRTGEDEKLFF TGTGCCAGCAGCGGACGGACAGGGGAGGACGAAAAACTGTTTTTT
TRBJ2-7 . TRBV30 TRBD1 CAWSVRFPGQGYEQYF TGTGCCTGGAGTGTACGATTCCCAGGACAGGGCTACGAGCAGTACTTC
TRBJ2-4 . TRBV6-7 TRBD1 CASSYSKNRQGSDIQYF TGTGCCAGCAGTTACTCTAAAAATCGACAGGGTAGTGACATTCAGTACTTC
TRBJ2-3 . TRBV5-1 . CASSLVPGLGADTQYF TGCGCCAGCAGCTTAGTCCCGGGACTGGGGGCAGATACGCAGTATTTT
TRBJ2-3 once TRBV6-5 . CASSYKSGNTDTQYF TGTGCCAGCAGTTATAAGAGCGGTAACACAGATACGCAGTATTTT
TRBJ2-6 . TRBV10-3 TRBD1 CAITGQGSSGANVLTF TGTGCCATCACGGGACAGGGAAGCTCTGGGGCCAACGTCCTGACTTTC
TRBJ1-3 few TRBV5-4 . CASSLTLSGNTIYF TGTGCCAGCAGCTTGACATTATCTGGAAACACCATATATTTT
TRBJ2-7 few TRBV6-1 TRBD1 CASSDIIGQGSYEQYF TGTGCCAGCAGTGATATTATAGGACAGGGATCCTACGAGCAGTACTTC
TRBJ2-3 . TRBV6-5 TRBD1 CASSYSTGSADTQYF TGTGCCAGCAGTTACTCGACAGGGTCGGCAGATACGCAGTATTTT
TRBJ2-6 . TRBV10-3 . CAVKSGYGANVLTF TGTGCCGTTAAATCAGGGTATGGGGCCAACGTCCTGACTTTC
TRBJ2-3 . TRBV2 TRBD1 CASSDRGTDTQYF TGTGCCAGCAGCGACAGGGGAACAGATACGCAGTATTTT
TRBJ2-7 . TRBV11-2 . CASSPSYEQYF TGTGCCAGCAGCCCCTCTTACGAGCAGTACTTC
TRBJ2-5 . TRBV19 TRBD1 CASSKVGTGRETQYF TGTGCCAGTAGTAAAGTAGGGACAGGGAGAGAGACCCAGTACTTC
TRBJ2-7 . TRBV5-1 . CASSLDGRPSGEQYF TGCGCCAGCAGCTTGGATGGGAGGCCGAGTGGGGAGCAGTACTTC
TRBJ2-7 . TRBV5-1 . CASSSAPGTDYEQYF TGCGCCAGCAGCTCGGCGCCTGGGACTGACTACGAGCAGTACTTC
TRBJ1-2 . TRBV27 TRBD1 CASTPADRGRGWRGYTF TGTGCCAGCACCCCCGCTGACAGGGGGCGCGGTTGGCGGGGCTACACCTTC
TRBJ1-1 . TRBV5-1 . CASSLTFPGGEAFF TGCGCCAGCAGCTTGACCTTCCCGGGGGGTGAAGCTTTCTTT
TRBJ2-1 . TRBV25-1 TRBD1 CASSEKWGQVLINEQFF TGTGCCAGCAGTGAAAAATGGGGACAGGTGTTGATCAATGAGCAGTTCTTC
TRBJ2-7 . TRBV4-2 . CASSQDQWASDSYEQYF TGTGCCAGCAGCCAAGATCAGTGGGCTAGCGACTCCTACGAGCAGTACTTC
TRBJ2-7 . TRBV5-1 . CASSLDLITPHRYF TGCGCCAGCAGCTTGGATCTAATAACCCCGCACCGGTACTTC
TRBJ2-3 . TRBV5-8 TRBD1 CASKDRGTDTQYF TGTGCCAGCAAGGACAGGGGCACAGATACGCAGTATTTT
TRBJ2-5 . TRBV5-4 TRBD2 CASSGATSPQETQYF TGTGCCAGCAGCGGCGCGACTAGCCCCCAAGAGACCCAGTACTTC
TRBJ1-1 . TRBV19 . CASSIPPLNTEAFF TGTGCCAGTAGTATTCCCCCCTTGAACACTGAAGCTTTCTTT